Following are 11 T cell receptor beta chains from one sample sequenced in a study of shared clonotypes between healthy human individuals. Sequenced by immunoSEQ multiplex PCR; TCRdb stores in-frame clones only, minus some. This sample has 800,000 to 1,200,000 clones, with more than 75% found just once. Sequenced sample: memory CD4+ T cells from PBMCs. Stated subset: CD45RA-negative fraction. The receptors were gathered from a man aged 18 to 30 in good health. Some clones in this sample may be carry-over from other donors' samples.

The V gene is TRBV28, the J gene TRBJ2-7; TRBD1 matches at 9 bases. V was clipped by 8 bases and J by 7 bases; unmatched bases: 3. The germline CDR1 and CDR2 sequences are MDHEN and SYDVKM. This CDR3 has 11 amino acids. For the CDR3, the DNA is TGTGCCAGCGCGGACAGGGGTGAGCAGTACTTC. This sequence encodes CASADRGEQYF. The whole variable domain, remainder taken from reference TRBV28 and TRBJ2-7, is DVKVTQSSRYLVKRTGEKVFLECVQDMDHENMFWYRQDPGLGLRLIYFSYDVKMKEKGDIPEGYSVSREKKERFSLILESASTNQTSMYLCASADRGEQYFGPGTRLTVT.

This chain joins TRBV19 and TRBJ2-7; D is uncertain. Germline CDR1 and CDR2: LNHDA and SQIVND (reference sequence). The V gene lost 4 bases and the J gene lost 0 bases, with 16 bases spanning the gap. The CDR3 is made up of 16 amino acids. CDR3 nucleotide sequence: TGTGCCAGTAGTAGATCTCCTCCCTGGGGCTCCTACGAGCAGTACTTC. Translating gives CASSRSPPWGSYEQYF.

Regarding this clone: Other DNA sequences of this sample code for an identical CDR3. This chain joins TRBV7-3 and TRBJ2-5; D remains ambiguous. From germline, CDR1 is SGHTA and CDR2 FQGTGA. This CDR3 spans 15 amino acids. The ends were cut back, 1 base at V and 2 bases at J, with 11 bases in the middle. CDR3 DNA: TGTGCCAGCAGCTTAATCCCCGGGCCTCAAGAGACCCAGTACTTC. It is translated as CASSLIPGPQETQYF.

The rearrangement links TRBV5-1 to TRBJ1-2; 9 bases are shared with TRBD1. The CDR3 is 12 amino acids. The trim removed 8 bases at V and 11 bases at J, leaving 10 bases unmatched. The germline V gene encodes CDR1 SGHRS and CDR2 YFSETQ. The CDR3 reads CASIGTGSVYTF. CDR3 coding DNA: TGCGCCAGTATCGGGACAGGGAGCGTTTACACCTTC.

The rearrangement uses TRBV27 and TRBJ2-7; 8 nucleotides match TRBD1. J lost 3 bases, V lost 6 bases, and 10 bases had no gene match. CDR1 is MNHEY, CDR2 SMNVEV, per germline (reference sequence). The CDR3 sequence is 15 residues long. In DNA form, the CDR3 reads TGTGCCAGCAGCGGAGACGTGGACAGGGTCTACGAGCAGTACTTC. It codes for CASSGDVDRVYEQYF.

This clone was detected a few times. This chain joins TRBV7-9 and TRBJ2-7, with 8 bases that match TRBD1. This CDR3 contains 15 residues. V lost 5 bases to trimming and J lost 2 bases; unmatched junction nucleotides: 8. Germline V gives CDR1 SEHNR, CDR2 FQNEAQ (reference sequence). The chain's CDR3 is CASSLDREYTYEQYF. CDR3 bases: TGTGCCAGCAGCCTGGACAGGGAATATACCTACGAGCAGTACTTC.

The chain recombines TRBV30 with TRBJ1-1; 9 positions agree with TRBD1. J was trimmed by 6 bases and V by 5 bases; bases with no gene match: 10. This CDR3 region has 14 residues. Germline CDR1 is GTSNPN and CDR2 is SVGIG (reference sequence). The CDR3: CAWGGTGYKPEAFF. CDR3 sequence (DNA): TGTGCCTGGGGTGGGACAGGGTACAAACCTGAAGCTTTCTTT.

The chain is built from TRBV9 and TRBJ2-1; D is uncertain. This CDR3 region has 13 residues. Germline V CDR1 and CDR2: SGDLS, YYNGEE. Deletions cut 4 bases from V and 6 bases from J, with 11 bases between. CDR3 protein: CASSPQLGNEQFF. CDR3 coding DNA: TGTGCCAGCAGCCCTCAGCTAGGCAATGAGCAGTTCTTC.

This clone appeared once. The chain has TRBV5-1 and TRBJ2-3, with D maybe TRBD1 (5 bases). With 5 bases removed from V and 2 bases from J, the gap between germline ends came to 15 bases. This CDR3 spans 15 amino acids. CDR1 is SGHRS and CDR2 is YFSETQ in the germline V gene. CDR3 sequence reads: CASRARGFPTDTQYF. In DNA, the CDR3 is TGCGCCAGCAGGGCAAGGGGCTTCCCCACAGATACGCAGTATTTT.

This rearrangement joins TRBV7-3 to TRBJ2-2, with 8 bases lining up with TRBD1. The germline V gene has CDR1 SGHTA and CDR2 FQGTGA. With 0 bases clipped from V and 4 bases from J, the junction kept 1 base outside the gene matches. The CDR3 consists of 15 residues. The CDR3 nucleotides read TGTGCCAGCAGCTTAACCGGACAGGGCACCGGGGAGCTGTTTTTT. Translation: CASSLTGQGTGELFF. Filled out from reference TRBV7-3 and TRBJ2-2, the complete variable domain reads GAGVSQTPSNKVTEKGKYVELRCDPISGHTALYWYRQSLGQGPEFLIYFQGTGAADDSGLPNDRFFAVRPEGSVSTLKIQRTERGDSAVYLCASSLTGQGTGELFFGEGSRLTVL.

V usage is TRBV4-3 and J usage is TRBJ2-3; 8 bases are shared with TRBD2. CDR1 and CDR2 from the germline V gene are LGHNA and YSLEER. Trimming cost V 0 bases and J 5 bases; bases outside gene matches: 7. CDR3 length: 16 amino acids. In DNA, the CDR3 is TGCGCCAGCAGCCAAGAATCAGCGGGAGCGGGAGATACGCAGTATTTT. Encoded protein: CASSQESAGAGDTQYF.